This T cell receptor beta chain was captured in a study of blood T cell repertoires in COVID-19 (dated by TCRdb to 2020 to 2021). With respect to the entire study: Samples covering the acute and convalescent phases of COVID-19 were provided by collaborators in the United States, Italy and Spain. The material from the prospective study consisted of cDNA or gDNA derived from T cells, B-cell-depleted T cells, or PBMCs. Deeply sampled blood TCRbeta repertoires from subjects exposed to, actively infected with, or recovered from COVID-19 were included in the dataset. The repertoires were made available in a free public database intended to serve as a resource for research on the immune response to SARS-CoV-2. The samples were drawn from two sources: the first 160 participants of the ongoing ImmuneRACE study, and 1,000 to 1,500 subjects contributed by 6 global collaborators. Nearly every sample came with metadata listing a de-identified subject ID, COVID-19 status, age in years and sex. Where available, HLA class I and class II types were obtained from metadata supplied by the sample provider rather than from assay-based typing. Broader findings and caveats from the paper: The quantity of clinical and demographic metadata differed by source and by participant and was supplied without curation.

The immunoSEQ Assay, a bias-controlled multiplex PCR, was used to amplify TCRbeta CDR3 regions from genomic DNA. The source study handled its data this way. Nucleated cell counts per sample were estimated from amplification of reference gene primers within the assay. Sequence reads were collapsed and filtered to measure the absolute abundance of every unique TCRbeta CDR3 rearrangement. For each sample, productive Simpson clonality was calculated as the square root of Simpson's diversity index across productive rearrangements. TCRdb mirrors the immuneACCESS table, restricted to in-frame sequences. Some clones are absent from its copies; in checked studies, under half trace to an unresolved V gene, and the reason for the others is unknown. The D gene and trimming were derived from the DNA, and the V and J assignments and clone size from that table. The sample has about 190,000 clones on record, more than 70% of them singletons. The ten largest clonotypes hold around 5.8% of the sample.

Collaborating institutions collected whole blood in K2EDTA tubes following their own protocols. For TCRbeta analysis, collaborator samples were shipped as frozen whole blood, as isolated PBMCs, or as DNA extracted from either sample type. Remarks on this clone: There is no known antigen for this receptor. The sample holds no much larger clone one base away, and base qualities are not on file.

The CDR3 spans 11 residues, from the cysteine through the phenylalanine. Just CDR3 DNA is preserved here, 33 bases in frame from base 1. Based on the germline V gene (reference sequence), the CDR1 and CDR2 sequences are DFQATT and SNEGSKA. V is pared back by 4 bases and J by 8 bases, with 9 bases lying between the germline termini. This TCR derives from a man in his forties with active or convalescent COVID-19. Sequencing was done on a sample of peripheral blood. The sequence is built from TRBV20-1 and TRBJ2-1, and possibly TRBD1, on 6 matching bases. The CDR3 sequence is CSAIPGDEQFF. The sequenced DNA is TGCAGTGCTATTCCAGGGGATGAGCAGTTCTTC.